This T cell receptor (beta chain) derives from a study of response to subunit inactivated influenza vaccine. The study's findings and limits: Authors suggested seasonal influenza vaccinations each recruit few new T cells.

TCRdb itself ran the RT-PCR reads through MiXCR, one entry per CDR3 protein. Of about 480,000 distinct CDR3 sequences in the sample, over 10% are singletons; the top ten hold roughly 14%. As concerns this clonotype: Its antigen is undetermined.

V lost 0 bases, J lost 6 bases, and 7 bases stayed unmatched. Germline loops: CDR1 SGHTA, CDR2 FQGNSA. This CDR3 contains 16 residues. The rearrangement uses TRBV7-2 and TRBJ2-7, with 11 positions matching TRBD2. The TCR was taken from a man aged 50-59 years who received an inactivated influenza vaccine. Sample: PBMCs from blood, taken 45 days after vaccination. The CDR3 nucleotides are TGTGCCAGCAGCTTAGCGGCCCTAGCGGGAGGAGGCGAGCAGTACTTC. It specifies CASSLAALAGGGEQYF.